Below, 20 T cell receptor beta chains from the same sample are listed, as sequenced in a study of T cell changes during pregnancy in multiple sclerosis. This table comes from immunoSEQ multiplex PCR, and its TCRdb copy is limited to in-frame clones, with some not included. The table has just under 65,000 clones, 75% to 95% seen once. This sample comprised peripheral blood, obtained in the third trimester of pregnancy. These receptors were collected from a female donor in good health, enrolled as a control in a pregnancy study.

DNA of the CDR3: TGTGCCAGCAGAGTCGGACTAGCAGGCTACAATGAGCAGTTCTTC. Translated, it gives CASRVGLAGYNEQFF. The chain combines TRBV6-5 with TRBJ2-1, with 8 bases matching TRBD2. V was pared by 6 bases and J by 3 bases, with 7 bases of the junction left unmatched. The germline V gene encodes CDR1 MNHEY and CDR2 SVGAGI. The CDR3 totals 15 residues.

The gene calls are TRBV7-8 and TRBJ1-5; tentatively, D is TRBD1 (6 bases). The CDR3 totals 15 residues. Germline values: CDR1 SGHVS, CDR2 FQNEAQ. The germline V and J ends were trimmed by 5 bases and 4 bases, with 15 bases remaining between them. The CDR3 loop reads CASSAGWGTNQPQHF. CDR3 coding DNA: TGTGCCAGCAGCGCGGGTTGGGGGACAAATCAGCCCCAGCATTTT.

The J gene is TRBJ1-1, the V gene TRBV30; TRBD1 might be the D (6 bases). This CDR3 region has 11 residues. Trimming took off 5 bases at V and 7 bases at J, with 11 bases between the two ends. Germline lookup yields CDR1 GTSNPN and CDR2 SVGIG (reference sequence). CDR3 sequence (DNA): TGTGCCTGGGGGAGGGGGAATGAAGCTTTCTTT. This gives the protein CAWGRGNEAFF.

Here the CDR3 reads CASSTPGLGYNEQFF. CDR3 coding DNA: TGTGCCAGCAGTACTCCGGGACTAGGCTACAATGAGCAGTTCTTC. The chain carries TRBV27 and TRBJ2-1; the match to TRBD2 covers 8 bases. The germline V gene has CDR1 MNHEY and CDR2 SMNVEV (reference sequence). V lost 5 bases and J lost 3; bases outside the gene matches: 6. The CDR3 consists of 15 residues.

V and J are TRBV19 and TRBJ2-7; D remains ambiguous. The CDR3 is made up of 14 amino acids. Per the germline V gene, CDR1 is LNHDA and CDR2 is SQIVND (reference sequence). V dropped 4 bases and J dropped 2 bases, with 12 bases sitting between them. The CDR3 is CASSNRLGPYEQYF. In nucleotides, the CDR3 is TGTGCCAGTAGTAACCGGCTAGGCCCCTACGAGCAGTACTTC.

The rearrangement joins TRBV2 to TRBJ2-7, with D possibly TRBD2 on 7 matching bases. CDR1 is SNHLY and CDR2 is FYNNEI in the germline V gene. Trimming pared 5 bases from V and 6 bases from J, leaving 23 bases between. The CDR3 runs to 16 residues. The CDR3 nucleotides read TGTGCCAGCAGTAAAGGGAGGGGGGGCAATTCGGGCGAGCAGTACTTC. Translating it yields CASSKGRGGNSGEQYF.

V and J are TRBV5-3 and TRBJ2-1, with D possibly matching TRBD1 (6 bases). TRBV5-3 is an ORF, and what it does is uncertain. CDR3 length: 11 amino acids. Trimming removed 4 bases at V and 10 bases at J, with 9 bases between. The CDR3 DNA sequence: TGTGCCAGAAGCCCTACAGGGGAGCAGTTCTTC. This sequence encodes CARSPTGEQFF.

J is TRBJ2-7 and V is TRBV7-8; D might be TRBD2 (5 bases). The CDR3 covers 15 residues. Germline CDR1 is SGHVS and CDR2 is FQNEAQ. V gave up 1 base and J gave up 2 bases, with 12 bases separating them. The CDR3 loop is CASSLVLGRTYEQYF. As DNA, the CDR3 is TGTGCCAGCAGCTTAGTACTAGGTCGCACCTACGAGCAGTACTTC.

This rearrangement joins TRBV19 to TRBJ2-1; D unresolved. The CDR3 sequence is 12 residues long. Per the germline V gene, CDR1 is LNHDA and CDR2 is SQIVND (reference sequence). V lost 4 bases and J lost 5, with 6 bases in between. CDR3 amino acids: CASSRLNNEQFF. The CDR3 nucleotides read TGTGCCAGTAGTAGACTTAACAATGAGCAGTTCTTC.

This sequence joins TRBV27 and TRBJ2-1; no definite D call. Trimming stripped 2 bases from V and 5 bases from J, with 13 bases between. CDR1 is MNHEY and CDR2 is SMNVEV in the germline V gene (reference sequence). This CDR3 contains 15 residues. CDR3 coding DNA: TGTGCCAGCAGTTTAAGCCTAGTGAATAACAATGAGCAGTTCTTC. Protein: CASSLSLVNNNEQFF.

The J gene is TRBJ1-6, the V gene TRBV18, with TRBD1 as a possible D gene (5 bases). The CDR3 totals 15 residues. Germline V CDR1 and CDR2: KGHSH, LQKENI. The V end was cut by 4 bases, the J end by 10 bases, with 17 bases between. CDR3 region: CASSLDGQGGSPLHF. The CDR3 nucleotides are TGTGCCAGCTCACTCGATGGGCAGGGAGGATCACCCCTCCACTTT.

The DNA for the CDR3 is TGTGCCAGCAGGGGGGGAGGCCAAACGACCATATATTTT. This codes for CASRGGGQTTIYF. The chain couples TRBV7-2 to TRBJ1-3; D perhaps matches TRBD1 (5 bases). This CDR3 is built from 13 residues. The germline V gene has CDR1 SGHTA and CDR2 FQGNSA. The V end was cut by 6 bases, the J end by 10 bases, with 16 bases between. The whole variable domain, remainder taken from reference TRBV7-2 and TRBJ1-3, is GAGVSQSPSNKVTEKGKDVELRCDPISGHTALYWYRQSLGQGLEFLIYFQGNSAPDKSGLPSDRFSAERTGGSVSTLTIQRTQQEDSAVYLCASRGGGQTTIYFGEGSWLTVV.

V is TRBV27 and J is TRBJ2-5; 8 bases agree with TRBD1. Germline-derived CDR1 and CDR2 are MNHEY and SMNVEV (reference sequence). The CDR3 is made up of 14 amino acids. The J segment lost 1 base and the V segment lost 2 bases, leaving 0 bases of the junction unmatched. CDR3 protein: CASSLQGAQETQYF. Written as DNA, the CDR3 is TGTGCCAGCAGTTTACAGGGGGCCCAAGAGACCCAGTACTTC.

This chain uses TRBV5-1 with TRBJ1-3; 7 bases are shared with TRBD1. This CDR3 is built from 15 residues. V shed 4 bases, J shed 2 bases, and the junction held 6 bases outside the gene matches. CDR1 and CDR2 (germline): SGHRS, YFSETQ. CDR3 bases: TGCGCCAGCAGCCCGACAGGGTTTCCTGGAAACACCATATATTTT. It yields the protein CASSPTGFPGNTIYF.

The chain couples TRBV18 to TRBJ1-5; D is unresolved. Trimming took off 3 bases at V and 2 bases at J, with 11 bases between the two ends. From germline, CDR1 is KGHSH and CDR2 LQKENI. The CDR3 covers 15 residues. In nucleotides, the CDR3 is TGTGCCAGCTCACCGGAGGGATCGGGCAATCAGCCCCAGCATTTT. This encodes CASSPEGSGNQPQHF.

This clone was recorded once. The genes are TRBV28 and TRBJ1-2, with 7 nucleotides matching TRBD1. Trimming cost V 8 bases and J 5 bases; bases outside gene matches: 11. The CDR3 length is 14 residues. Looked up from germline, CDR1 is MDHEN and CDR2 is SYDVKM. The CDR3 nucleotides read TGTGCCAGCTCCGGAGGGGGCTCAGGATATGGCTACACCTTC. Translating it yields CASSGGGSGYGYTF.

This sequence joins TRBV19 and TRBJ2-1; TRBD2 matches 7 bases. V lost 0 bases and J lost 6; bases outside the gene matches: 8. Germline V gene sequence: CDR1 LNHDA, CDR2 SQIVND (reference sequence). The CDR3 is 16 amino acids. CDR3 bases: TGTGCCAGTAGTATAGATCAAGGGACTACCCTCAATGAGCAGTTCTTC. Translated, it gives CASSIDQGTTLNEQFF. Together with reference TRBV19 and TRBJ2-1, the CDR3 gives the full variable domain: DGGITQSPKYLFRKEGQNVTLSCEQNLNHDAMYWYRQDPGQGLRLIYYSQIVNDFQKGDIAEGYSVSREKKESFPLTVTSAQKNPTAFYLCASSIDQGTTLNEQFFGPGTRLTVL.

This chain links TRBV5-1 with TRBJ1-2, with D possibly matching TRBD1 (5 bases). V lost 5 bases to trimming and J lost 5 bases, with 13 bases between them. The germline V gene has CDR1 SGHRS and CDR2 YFSETQ. The CDR3 consists of 13 residues. The CDR3 sequence is CASRILTEYGYTF. The CDR3 DNA sequence: TGCGCCAGCAGAATACTGACAGAATATGGCTACACCTTC. The full variable domain, with the rest looked up from reference TRBV5-1 and TRBJ1-2, is KAGVTQTPRYLIKTRGQQVTLSCSPISGHRSVSWYQQTPGQGLQFLFEYFSETQRNKGNFPGRFSGRQFSNSRSEMNVSTLELGDSALYLCASRILTEYGYTFGSGTRLTVV.

Points on this clone: One end of the junction does not line up with germline, which may come from a read error. CDR3 DNA sequence: TGTGCCAGTAGTATTGAGGCAGGGGCTGATGCTTTCTTT. It encodes CASSIEAGADAFF. The chain combines TRBV19 with TRBJ1-1; D is possibly TRBD1 (6 bases). The CDR3 has 13 amino acids. CDR1 LNHDA and CDR2 SQIVND come from the germline V gene (reference sequence).

The rearrangement uses TRBV5-1 and TRBJ1-1; D call uncertain. The V end lost 5 bases, the J end lost 5 bases, and 16 bases lay between the germline ends. CDR1 and CDR2 from the germline V gene are SGHRS and YFSETQ. The CDR3 loop spans 14 amino acids. CDR3 sequence: CASSWSSGMTEAFF. In DNA, the CDR3 is TGCGCCAGCAGTTGGTCATCGGGAATGACTGAAGCTTTCTTT.